This T cell receptor beta chain was profiled in a study of coeliac disease. The CDR3 length is 14 residues. CDR1 is SGHVS and CDR2 is FNYEAQ in the germline V gene. The germline V and J ends were trimmed by 2 bases and 3 bases, with 11 bases remaining between them. Some clones are missing from TCRdb's copy, which holds only in-frame ones; the method was immunoSEQ multiplex PCR. The sample contains 3,300 or so clones, around 50% of which appear only once. This chain connects TRBV7-6 to TRBJ2-7; no clear D gene. The specimen was intraepithelial lymphocytes from the gut. The TCR was taken from a woman in her 70s with celiac disease. Here the CDR3 reads CASSLTHYGYEQYF. CDR3 DNA: TGTGCCAGCAGCTTAACCCACTACGGCTACGAGCAGTACTTC.